This T cell receptor (beta chain) is from a study of blood T cell repertoires in COVID-19. Study context: Acute-phase and convalescent COVID-19 samples originated in the United States, Italy and Spain. The cDNA or gDNA used as material had been derived from T cells, B-cell-depleted T cells, or PBMCs.

As handled by the study authors: Amplification of reference gene primers was used by the study to estimate nucleated cell counts. Profiling relied on immunoSEQ multiplex PCR, and the TCRdb table lists in-frame clones only, not all of them. The V and J calls and the clone size are those of that table, but D and trimming were determined from the DNA. The sample includes approximately 210,000 clones, roughly 80% of them seen just once. The specimen was peripheral blood. The receptor was isolated from a human donor in a cohort sampled during active COVID-19.

The CDR3 nucleotides are TGTGCCAGCAGTGACAAAAACAATCAGCCCCAGCATTTT. Its protein product is CASSDKNNQPQHF. The chain is built from TRBV2 and TRBJ1-5; no clear D gene. The germline CDR1 and CDR2 sequences are SNHLY and FYNNEI. The CDR3 contains 13 residues. Trimming pared 3 bases from V and 3 bases from J, leaving 6 bases between.